What follows describes a single T cell receptor (beta chain). What it binds is not known. Germline loops: CDR1 SGHRS, CDR2 YFSETQ. There are 13 residues in the CDR3. Trimming removed 5 bases from V and 2 bases from J, with 11 bases in between. The data were obtained in a study of T cell responses to AZD1222 COVID-19 vaccine. Findings of the study overall: Regions left unmutated in variants are reportedly the target of nearly half of spike-specific TCRs. Increased Spike-specific TCR breadth and depth were observed after two AZD1222 doses.

This table comes from immunoSEQ multiplex PCR, and its TCRdb copy is limited to in-frame clones, with some not included. The sample holds about 150,000 clones, 80% to 95% seen once. The J gene is TRBJ2-7, the V gene TRBV5-1; D is ambiguous. The receptor comes from an adult who received the AZD1222 COVID-19 vaccine. The input for sequencing was peripheral blood, taken 28 days after the second AZD1222 dose. The CDR3 protein is CASRGISTYEQYF. The CDR3 DNA is TGCGCCAGCAGGGGGATCTCTACCTACGAGCAGTACTTC.